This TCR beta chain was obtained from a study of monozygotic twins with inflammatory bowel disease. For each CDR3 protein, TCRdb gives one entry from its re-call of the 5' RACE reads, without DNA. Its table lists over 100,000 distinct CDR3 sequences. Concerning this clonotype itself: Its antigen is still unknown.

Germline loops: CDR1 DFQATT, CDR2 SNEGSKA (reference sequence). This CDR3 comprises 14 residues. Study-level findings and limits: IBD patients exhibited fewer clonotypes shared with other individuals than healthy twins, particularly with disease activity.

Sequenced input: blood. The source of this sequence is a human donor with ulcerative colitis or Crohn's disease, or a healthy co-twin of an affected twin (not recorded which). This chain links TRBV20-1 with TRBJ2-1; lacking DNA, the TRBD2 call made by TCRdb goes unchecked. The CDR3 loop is CSANSGASYNEQFF.